This entry lists 2 T cell receptor beta chains sequenced from one sample in a study of cytomegalovirus exposure and HLA in healthy donors. Primers: 60 Vbeta forward and 13 Jbeta reverse. Sequencing used immunoSEQ multiplex PCR; TCRdb keeps in-frame clones, though not all of them. The sample has some 50,000 clones; less than 75% are singletons. The sequenced sample consisted of PBMCs. These TCRs come from a woman in her fifties or sixties in good health and CMV-seropositive.

This clone appeared once. The J gene is TRBJ1-1, the V gene TRBV27; a possible D gene is TRBD1 (5 bases). Germline V lookup: CDR1 MNHEY, CDR2 SMNVEV (reference sequence). This CDR3 comprises 13 residues. The V gene lost 6 bases and the J gene lost 6 bases, with 14 bases spanning the gap. CDR3 DNA: TGTGCCAGCAGGGGTTTGGGGGACTCTGAAGCTTTCTTT. Its protein product is CASRGLGDSEAFF.

The chain has TRBV29-1 and TRBJ2-2; D remains unclear. Trimming cost V 6 bases and J 2 bases, with 19 bases left between them. From germline, CDR1 is SQVTM and CDR2 ANQGSEA. This CDR3 has 16 amino acids. CDR3 loop: CSVLSAKTLNTGELFF. The CDR3 DNA follows: TGCAGCGTGCTGAGCGCGAAGACCCTAAACACCGGGGAGCTGTTTTTT.